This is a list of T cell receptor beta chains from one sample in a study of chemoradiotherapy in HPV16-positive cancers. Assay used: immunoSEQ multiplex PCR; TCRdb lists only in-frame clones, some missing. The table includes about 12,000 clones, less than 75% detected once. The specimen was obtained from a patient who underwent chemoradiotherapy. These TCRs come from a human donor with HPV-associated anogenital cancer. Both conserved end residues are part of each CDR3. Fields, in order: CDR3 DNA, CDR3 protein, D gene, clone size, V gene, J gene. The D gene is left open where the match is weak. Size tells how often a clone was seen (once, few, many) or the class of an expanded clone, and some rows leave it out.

TGCGCCAGCAATTCCCGCGGGGATGGCTACACCTTC	CASNSRGDGYTF	.	hyperexpanded	TRBV4-1	TRBJ1-2
TGCGCCAGCAGCTTCTCCGGGACATCCGAGCAGTACTTC	CASSFSGTSEQYF	.	.	TRBV5-1	TRBJ2-7
TGTGCCAGCAGCTTCCCCCGGGGGCCCTCAGAGACCCAGTACTTC	CASSFPRGPSETQYF	.	.	TRBV5-6	TRBJ2-5
TGTGCCAGCAGCTTAGTGGGTATGAACACTGAAGCTTTCTTT	CASSLVGMNTEAFF	.	large	TRBV7-9	TRBJ1-1
TGTGCCAGTAATCGCGACAGATTAGACAACGGAAACACCATATATTTT	CASNRDRLDNGNTIYF	.	.	TRBV19	TRBJ1-3
TGTGCCATCAGTGAGGGACTAGCGGGAGGGGATGAGCAGTTCTTC	CAISEGLAGGDEQFF	TRBD2	.	TRBV10-3	TRBJ2-1
TGTGCCAGCAGTGAAGCGCTGGGAGGGAATTCACCCCTCCACTTT	CASSEALGGNSPLHF	.	.	TRBV6-1	TRBJ1-6
TGTGCCAGCAGCCCCCGTCGGGAGACCCAGTACTTC	CASSPRRETQYF	.	.	TRBV14	TRBJ2-5
TGTGCCAGCGGGACACGGACGGGGAATCAGCCCCAGCATTTT	CASGTRTGNQPQHF	.	.	TRBV11-3	TRBJ1-5
TGTGCCAGCAGCCCCAGCGGGGGCTACCAAGAGACCCAGTACTTC	CASSPSGGYQETQYF	TRBD2	few	TRBV14	TRBJ2-5
TGTGCCAGCAGTTTCGACAGGTTCAATGAGCAGTTCTTC	CASSFDRFNEQFF	.	.	TRBV28	TRBJ2-1
TGTGCCAGCAGCTTAGTTAAGGGGGTGAGCACAGATACGCAGTATTTT	CASSLVKGVSTDTQYF	.	.	TRBV7-2	TRBJ2-3
TGTGCCAGCAGAGGGGGACAGGGGTCCTACTACGAGCAGTACTTC	CASRGGQGSYYEQYF	.	once	TRBV21-1	TRBJ2-7
TGTGCCAGTAGTCGTAACAACCAAGAGACCCAGTACTTC	CASSRNNQETQYF	.	.	TRBV19	TRBJ2-5
TGCGCCAGCAGCCATCTGGGAGTTGGAGAGACCCAGTACTTC	CASSHLGVGETQYF	.	.	TRBV4-1	TRBJ2-5
TGTGCCTGGAAGGACACCGGGGAGCTGTTTTTT	CAWKDTGELFF	.	.	TRBV30	TRBJ2-2
TGTGCCAGCAGCTTAGGTGGGGACCTCGGCAATACGCAGTATTTT	CASSLGGDLGNTQYF	.	medium-sized	TRBV11-3	TRBJ2-3
TGTGCCAGCAGCTTCGCAGGGGGCGATTTGGTTAATGGCTACACCTTC	CASSFAGGDLVNGYTF	TRBD1	.	TRBV5-4	TRBJ1-2
TGTGCCAGCAGTGTCCAAGGGTGGGGAAGCTACGAGCAGTACTTC	CASSVQGWGSYEQYF	.	.	TRBV6-5	TRBJ2-7
TGTGCCAGCAGCTTAGTTCTGGGGGCGGATCAGCCCCAGCATTTT	CASSLVLGADQPQHF	.	few	TRBV7-2	TRBJ1-5
TGTGCCCACAGGGCCACTAACTATGGCTACACCTTC	CAHRATNYGYTF	.	.	TRBV28	TRBJ1-2
TGTGCCAGCAGCCCCCGCGGGCAGACGAACACTGAAGCTTTCTTT	CASSPRGQTNTEAFF	.	once	TRBV7-2	TRBJ1-1
TGTGCCAGCAGCGAAATGGATACGCAGTATTTT	CASSEMDTQYF	.	.	TRBV5-6	TRBJ2-3
TGTGCCAGCAGTTTGGGACAATATAATTCACCCCTCCACTTT	CASSLGQYNSPLHF	.	once	TRBV6-5	TRBJ1-6
TGTGCCAGCAGCCAGACCGGGACACCGAACACTGAAGCTTTCTTT	CASSQTGTPNTEAFF	.	.	TRBV11-2	TRBJ1-1
TGTGCCAGCAGACAGGGCAACTATGGCTACACCTTC	CASRQGNYGYTF	.	few	TRBV6-5	TRBJ1-2
TGTGCCAGCAGTTTAGAGGGGAATACGCAGTATTTT	CASSLEGNTQYF	.	.	TRBV28	TRBJ2-3
TGCGCCAGCAGCCTAGCGCCCGAGGGGGACGAGCAGTACTTC	CASSLAPEGDEQYF	.	.	TRBV5-1	TRBJ2-7
TGCAGCGCCCGTGGGCTAGCGGGAGTCTCCACAGATACGCAGTATTTT	CSARGLAGVSTDTQYF	TRBD2	.	TRBV29-1	TRBJ2-3
TGTGCCAGCAGCCTATTCAACGACGGACAGATAAATCAGCCCCAGCATTTT	CASSLFNDGQINQPQHF	.	.	TRBV7-8	TRBJ1-5
TGTGCCATCAGTGAGTCGATAGGGTCTAGCGCGGAAAGTGAGCAGTTCTTC	CAISESIGSSAESEQFF	.	.	TRBV10-3	TRBJ2-1
TGTGCCAGTGCCGAGGGCCAAGGGACTGAAGCTTTCTTT	CASAEGQGTEAFF	.	.	TRBV19	TRBJ1-1
TGTGCCAGCAGCCAAGCGGTCGGGAGGAACACCGGGGAGCTGTTTTTT	CASSQAVGRNTGELFF	.	.	TRBV4-2	TRBJ2-2
TGTGCCAGCAGCCGAGACTCCGGATATAGCAATCAGCCCCAGCATTTT	CASSRDSGYSNQPQHF	.	.	TRBV6-6	TRBJ1-5
TGTGCCAGCAGCTTAGCGCAGTACGGGACAGGGGGCTCCTACGAGCAGTACTTC	CASSLAQYGTGGSYEQYF	TRBD1	.	TRBV7-9	TRBJ2-7
TGTGCCAGCAGGAATAGGCTAGCGCAGGGCGAGCAGTACTTC	CASRNRLAQGEQYF	.	once	TRBV13	TRBJ2-7
TGCGCCAGCAGCCAGGACGCAGGAGGATCTGGAAACACCATATATTTT	CASSQDAGGSGNTIYF	.	medium-sized	TRBV4-1	TRBJ1-3
TGTGCCAGCAGCATCAGACAGGGGGCGCATTCACCCCTCCACTTT	CASSIRQGAHSPLHF	TRBD1	.	TRBV13	TRBJ1-6
TGTGCCAGTAGTATAGGGGCATTTGGCGGAACCCTGTTTTTT	CASSIGAFGGTLFF	.	few	TRBV19	TRBJ1-4
TGCGCCAGCAGCCCTAGACAGGGAATCTACAATGAGCAGTTCTTC	CASSPRQGIYNEQFF	TRBD1	.	TRBV5-1	TRBJ2-1
TGTGCCAGTAGTACCGGACAGGGGGCCTACGAGCAGTACTTC	CASSTGQGAYEQYF	TRBD1	.	TRBV19	TRBJ2-7
TGTGCCAGCAGCTTAGAGGCAGGCCTGGGCACAGATACGCAGTATTTT	CASSLEAGLGTDTQYF	.	.	TRBV7-6	TRBJ2-3
TGCAGCGTTATGGACAGGGTCAAAGAAAAACTGTTTTTT	CSVMDRVKEKLFF	TRBD1	.	TRBV29-1	TRBJ1-4
TGTGCCAGCAGAAACTCTGGGGCCAACGTCCTGACTTTC	CASRNSGANVLTF	.	.	TRBV6-5	TRBJ2-6
TGTGCCAGCAGTTTACAAGGGATATCGGGTGAAAAACTGTTTTTT	CASSLQGISGEKLFF	.	.	TRBV27	TRBJ1-4